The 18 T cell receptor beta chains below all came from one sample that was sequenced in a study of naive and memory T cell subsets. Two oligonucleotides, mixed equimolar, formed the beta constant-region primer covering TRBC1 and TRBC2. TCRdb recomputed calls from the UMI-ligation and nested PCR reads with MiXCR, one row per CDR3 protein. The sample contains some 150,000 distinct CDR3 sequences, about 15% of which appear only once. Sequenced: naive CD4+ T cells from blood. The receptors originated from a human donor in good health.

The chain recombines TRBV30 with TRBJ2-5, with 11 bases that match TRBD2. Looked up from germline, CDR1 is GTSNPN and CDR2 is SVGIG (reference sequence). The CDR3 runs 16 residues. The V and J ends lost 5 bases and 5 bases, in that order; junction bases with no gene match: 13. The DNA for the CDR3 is TGTGCCTGGGGAGGACTAGCGGGCTCCCCTGGGGAGACCCAGTACTTC. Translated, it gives CAWGGLAGSPGETQYF.

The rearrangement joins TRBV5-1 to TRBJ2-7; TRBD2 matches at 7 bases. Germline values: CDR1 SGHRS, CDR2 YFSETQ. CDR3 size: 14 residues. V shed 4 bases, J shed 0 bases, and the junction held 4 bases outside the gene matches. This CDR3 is CASSAGLNSYEQYF. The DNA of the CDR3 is TGCGCCAGCAGCGCGGGACTAAACTCCTACGAGCAGTACTTC.

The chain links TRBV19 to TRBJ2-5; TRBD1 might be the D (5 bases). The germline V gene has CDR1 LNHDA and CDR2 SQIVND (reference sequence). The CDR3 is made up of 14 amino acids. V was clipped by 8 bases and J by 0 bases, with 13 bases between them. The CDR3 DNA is TGTGCCAGTGGGTATGACAGTTACCAAGAGACCCAGTACTTC. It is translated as CASGYDSYQETQYF.

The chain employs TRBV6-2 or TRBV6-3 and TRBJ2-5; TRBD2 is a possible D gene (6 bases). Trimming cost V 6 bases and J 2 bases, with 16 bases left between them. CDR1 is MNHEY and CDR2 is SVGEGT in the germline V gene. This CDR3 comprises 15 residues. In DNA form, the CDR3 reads TGTGCCAGCAGCCGCCCCCGGGAGTTACAAGAGACCCAGTACTTC. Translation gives CASSRPRELQETQYF.

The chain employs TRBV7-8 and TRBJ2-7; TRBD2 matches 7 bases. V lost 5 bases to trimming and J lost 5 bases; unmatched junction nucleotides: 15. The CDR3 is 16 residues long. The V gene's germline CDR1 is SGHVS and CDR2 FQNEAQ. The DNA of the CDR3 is TGTGCCAGCAGCGGCCAACTGCGGGAGTCGTGGGACGAGCAGTACTTC. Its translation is CASSGQLRESWDEQYF. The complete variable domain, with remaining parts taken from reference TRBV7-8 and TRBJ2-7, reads GAGVSQSPRYKVAKRGQDVALRCDPISGHVSLFWYQQALGQGPEFLTYFQNEAQLDKSGLPSDRFFAERPEGSVSTLKIQRTQQEDSAVYLCASSGQLRESWDEQYFGPGTRLTVT.

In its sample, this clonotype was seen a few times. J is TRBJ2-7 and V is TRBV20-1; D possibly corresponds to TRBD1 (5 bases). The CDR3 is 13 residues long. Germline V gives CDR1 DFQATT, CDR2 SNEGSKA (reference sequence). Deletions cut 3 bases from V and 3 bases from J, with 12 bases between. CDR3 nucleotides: TGCAGTGCTAGGGGGCTGACCGTCTACGAGCAGTACTTC. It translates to CSARGLTVYEQYF.

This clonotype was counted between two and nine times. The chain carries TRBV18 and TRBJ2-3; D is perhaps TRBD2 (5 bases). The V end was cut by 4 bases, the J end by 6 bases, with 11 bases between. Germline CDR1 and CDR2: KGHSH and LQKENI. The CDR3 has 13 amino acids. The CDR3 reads CASSLRLTDTQYF. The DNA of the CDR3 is TGTGCCAGCTCACTACGACTAACGGATACGCAGTATTTT.

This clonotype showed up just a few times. DNA of the CDR3: TGTGCCAGCAGTAGACCAAACACTGAAGCTTTCTTT. This sequence encodes CASSRPNTEAFF. The chain recombines TRBV7-9 with TRBJ1-1; D is ambiguous. The germline V gene has CDR1 SEHNR and CDR2 FQNEAQ (reference sequence). With 6 bases removed from V and 2 bases from J, the gap between germline ends came to 7 bases. The CDR3 sequence is 12 residues long.

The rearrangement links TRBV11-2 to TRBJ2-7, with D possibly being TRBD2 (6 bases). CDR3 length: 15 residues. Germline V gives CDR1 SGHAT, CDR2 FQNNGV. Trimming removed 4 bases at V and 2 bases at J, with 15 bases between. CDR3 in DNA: TGTGCCAGCAGCTCCCTCCGGGACTCGCCCTACGAGCAGTACTTC. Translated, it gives CASSSLRDSPYEQYF.

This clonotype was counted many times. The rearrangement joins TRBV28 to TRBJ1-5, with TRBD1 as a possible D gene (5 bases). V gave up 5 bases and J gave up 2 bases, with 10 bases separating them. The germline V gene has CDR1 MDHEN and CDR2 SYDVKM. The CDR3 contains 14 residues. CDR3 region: CASSIGQRNQPQHF. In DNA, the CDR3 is TGTGCCAGCAGTATCGGACAACGCAATCAGCCCCAGCATTTT.

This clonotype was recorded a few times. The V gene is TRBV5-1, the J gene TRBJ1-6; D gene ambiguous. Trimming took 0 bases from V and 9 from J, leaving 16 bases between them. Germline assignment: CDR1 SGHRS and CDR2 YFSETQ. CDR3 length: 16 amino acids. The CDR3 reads CASSLEGGDLGSPLHF. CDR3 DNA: TGCGCCAGCAGCTTGGAAGGTGGAGATCTGGGTTCACCCCTCCACTTT. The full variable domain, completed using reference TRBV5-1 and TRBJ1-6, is KAGVTQTPRYLIKTRGQQVTLSCSPISGHRSVSWYQQTPGQGLQFLFEYFSETQRNKGNFPGRFSGRQFSNSRSEMNVSTLELGDSALYLCASSLEGGDLGSPLHFGNGTRLTVT.

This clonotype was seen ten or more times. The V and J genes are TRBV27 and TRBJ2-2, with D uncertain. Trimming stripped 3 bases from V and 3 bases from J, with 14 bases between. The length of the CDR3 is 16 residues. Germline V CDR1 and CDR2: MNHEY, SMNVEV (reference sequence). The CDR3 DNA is TGTGCCAGCAGTTTGGAGCCTTATGGGGACACCGGGGAGCTGTTTTTT. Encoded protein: CASSLEPYGDTGELFF.

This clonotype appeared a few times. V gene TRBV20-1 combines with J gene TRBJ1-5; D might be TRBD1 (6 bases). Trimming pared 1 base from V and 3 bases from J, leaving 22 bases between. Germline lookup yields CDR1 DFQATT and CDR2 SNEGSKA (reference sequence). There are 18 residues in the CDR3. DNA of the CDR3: TGCAGTGCTAGAGCTCGGTATTCAGGGACACTCTACAATCAGCCCCAGCATTTT. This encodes CSARARYSGTLYNQPQHF.

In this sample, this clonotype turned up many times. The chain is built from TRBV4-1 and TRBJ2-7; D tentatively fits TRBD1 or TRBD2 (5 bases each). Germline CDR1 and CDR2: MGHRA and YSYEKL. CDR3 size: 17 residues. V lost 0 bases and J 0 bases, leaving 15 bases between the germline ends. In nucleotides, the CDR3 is TGCGCCAGCAGCCAAGATCGGGACGAGTCCTTCTCCTACGAGCAGTACTTC. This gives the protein CASSQDRDESFSYEQYF.

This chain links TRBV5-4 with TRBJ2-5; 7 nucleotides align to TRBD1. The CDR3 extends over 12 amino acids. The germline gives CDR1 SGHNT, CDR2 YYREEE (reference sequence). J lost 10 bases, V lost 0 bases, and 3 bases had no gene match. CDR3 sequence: CASSLGDSSQYF. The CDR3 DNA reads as TGTGCCAGCAGCTTGGGGGACAGCAGCCAGTACTTC.

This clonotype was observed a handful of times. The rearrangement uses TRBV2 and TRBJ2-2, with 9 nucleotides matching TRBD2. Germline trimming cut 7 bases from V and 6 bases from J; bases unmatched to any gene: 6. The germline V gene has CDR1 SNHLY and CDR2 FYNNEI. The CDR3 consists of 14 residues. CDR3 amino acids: CASMYSGSPGELFF. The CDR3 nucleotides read TGTGCCAGCATGTATAGCGGGAGTCCCGGGGAGCTGTTTTTT.

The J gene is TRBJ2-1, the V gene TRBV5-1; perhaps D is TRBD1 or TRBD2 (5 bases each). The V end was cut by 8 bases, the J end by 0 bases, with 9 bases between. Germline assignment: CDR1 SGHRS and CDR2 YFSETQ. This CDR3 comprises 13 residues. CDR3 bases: TGCGCCAGTGGGACCGACTCCTACAATGAGCAGTTCTTC. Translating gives CASGTDSYNEQFF.

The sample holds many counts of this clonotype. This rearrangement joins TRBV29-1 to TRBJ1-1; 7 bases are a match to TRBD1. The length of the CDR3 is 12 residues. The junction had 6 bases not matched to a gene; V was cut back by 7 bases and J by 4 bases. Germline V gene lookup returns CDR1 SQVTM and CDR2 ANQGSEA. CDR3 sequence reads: CSGNRGGTEAFF. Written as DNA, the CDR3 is TGCAGCGGCAACAGGGGCGGCACTGAAGCTTTCTTT.